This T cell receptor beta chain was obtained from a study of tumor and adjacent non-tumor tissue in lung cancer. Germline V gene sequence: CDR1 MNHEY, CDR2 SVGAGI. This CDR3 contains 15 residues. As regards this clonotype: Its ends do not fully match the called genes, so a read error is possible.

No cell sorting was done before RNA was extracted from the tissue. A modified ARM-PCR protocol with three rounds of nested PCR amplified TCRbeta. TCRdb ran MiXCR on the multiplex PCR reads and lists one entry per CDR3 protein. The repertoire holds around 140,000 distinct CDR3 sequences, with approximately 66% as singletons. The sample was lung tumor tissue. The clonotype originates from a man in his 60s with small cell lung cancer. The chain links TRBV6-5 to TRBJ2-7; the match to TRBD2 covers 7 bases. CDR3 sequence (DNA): TGTGCCAGCAGGCCACGGGGAGGGAGAAGCGACGAGCATTACTTC. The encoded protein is CASRPRGGRSDEHYF.